This T cell receptor beta chain was retrieved from a study of T cells in Graves' hyperthyroidism and ophthalmopathy. Study-wide findings and caveats: In the blood, most expanded thyroid clonotypes above 0.001 appeared as well. Ophthalmopathy, as predicted by the model, came a median 6.5 months after the prediction.

About this clonotype itself: Its antigen is not known.

First hyperthyroidism diagnosis is when the blood sample was obtained, before any ophthalmopathy symptoms. Fresh 10 ml peripheral blood yielded PBMCs. Amplification of TCR beta CDR3 regions used RNA as the template. The TCR CDR3 first-round RT-PCR relied on the HTBI primer set. TCRdb used MiXCR to reprocess the multiplex PCR reads, holding one entry per CDR3 protein. The sample lists around 700,000 distinct CDR3 sequences, roughly a sixth occurring once. Sequenced material: blood. The clonotype originates from a woman between 45 and 65 years old with Graves' hyperthyroidism that later progressed to Graves' ophthalmopathy.

CDR3 protein: CASYSGTEHSPLHF. CDR3 sequence (DNA): TGCGCCAGCTATTCCGGGACGGAACATTCACCCCTCCACTTT. V usage is TRBV5-1 and J usage is TRBJ1-6; TRBD1 might be the D (5 bases). Germline-derived CDR1 and CDR2 are SGHRS and YFSETQ. The CDR3 loop spans 14 amino acids. V was shortened by 7 bases and J by 8 bases, with 16 bases between the two germline ends.